This entry features one T cell receptor (beta chain) sequence. Its specificity is unknown. Exclusion criteria comprised uncontrolled infection, other autoimmune disease, pregnancy or lactation. These data are taken from a study of T cells in Graves' hyperthyroidism and ophthalmopathy. Study summary: Peripheral blood was acquired at first diagnosis, ahead of any therapy whatsoever. The study, taken as a whole, reports: In validation, the model predicted ophthalmopathy. These predictions came a median roughly 7.1 months before onset.

Germline V CDR1 and CDR2: KGHDR, SFDVKD. Trimming left V 5 bases short and J 0 bases short, with 7 bases between. The CDR3 runs 14 residues. RNA transcripts served as the template for amplifying TCR beta CDR3 regions. During a first-round RT-PCR of the TCR CDR3, the HTBI primer set was used. MiXCR, run by TCRdb on the multiplex PCR reads, gives a single entry per CDR3 protein. The sample lists about 400,000 distinct CDR3 sequences; under 15% were seen once. The chain links TRBV24-1 to TRBJ1-5; D is undetermined. The TCR comes from a woman in her thirties with Graves' hyperthyroidism. Specimen: blood. This CDR3 is CATSGYYSNQPQHF. The CDR3 nucleotides are TGTGCCACCAGTGGTTATTATAGCAATCAGCCCCAGCATTTT.